These 14 T cell receptor beta chains were sequenced from one sample in a study of T cells in Graves' hyperthyroidism and ophthalmopathy. It was RNA transcripts that yielded the amplified TCR beta CDR3 regions. First-round RT-PCR with HTBI primers amplified the TCR CDR3 region. Using its own MiXCR run on the multiplex PCR reads, TCRdb lists one record per CDR3 protein. Here the sample spans around 300,000 distinct CDR3 sequences, about 15% being singletons. The sequenced sample was blood. These receptors all come from a woman aged 25 to 45 with Graves' hyperthyroidism.

This clonotype has just one count. A much larger clone differs from this one at a single base, so this may be a read error. The J gene is TRBJ1-1, the V gene TRBV5-1, with TRBD1 identical over 9 bases. Germline values: CDR1 SGHRS, CDR2 YFSETQ. This CDR3 has 16 residues. This CDR3 is CASSITGTGRATGAFF. DNA for the CDR3: TGCGCCAGCAGCATCACCGGGACAGGGCGAGCTACTGGAGCTTTCTTT.

This clonotype was counted only a few times. The chain links TRBV3-1 to TRBJ2-3, with 7 bases fitting TRBD2. Germline V gene lookup returns CDR1 LGHDT and CDR2 YNNKEL (reference sequence). The CDR3 consists of 14 residues. V shed 1 base, J shed 7 bases, and the junction held 5 bases outside the gene matches. The CDR3 here is CASSQGRETYTQYF. CDR3 DNA: TGTGCCAGCAGCCAAGGGCGGGAGACGTATACGCAGTATTTT.

The genes are TRBV10-3 and TRBJ2-7, with D tentatively TRBD1 or TRBD2 (6 bases each). In germline, CDR1 is ENHRY, CDR2 SYGVKD. The CDR3 runs 15 residues. Trimming took 10 bases from V and 7 from J, leaving 26 bases between them. The DNA of the CDR3 is TGTGCCACCCGATTGGGGGCTAGGACTATAGGGGAGCAGTACTTC. This translates into CATRLGARTIGEQYF.

The table lists this clonotype with a few counts. CDR3 nucleotide sequence: TGTGCCAGCAGCGTCGGGCTACCTGGGGCCAACGTCCTGACTTTC. Amino acid sequence: CASSVGLPGANVLTF. The chain recombines TRBV9 with TRBJ2-6; D is unresolved. Germline CDR1 SGDLS, CDR2 YYNGEE. Between the trimmed V and J ends, which lost 2 bases and 2 bases, there was a span of 8 bases. This CDR3 spans 15 amino acids.

At least ten counts were recorded for this clonotype. The chain couples TRBV6-1 to TRBJ1-1; maybe TRBD1 (5 bases). This CDR3 has 20 residues. Trimming stripped 7 bases from V and 1 base from J, with 31 bases between. Germline CDR1 and CDR2: MNHNS and SASEGT. The CDR3 nucleotides are TGTGCCAGCATCAGACTGCAGGGCGGTTTGAGGCCGTGGGCGAACACTGAAGCTTTCTTT. It codes for CASIRLQGGLRPWANTEAFF.

This clonotype was counted at least ten times. V usage is TRBV27 and J usage is TRBJ1-2; TRBD1 agrees at 8 bases. CDR3 size: 15 residues. V was pared by 3 bases and J by 4 bases, with 7 bases of the junction left unmatched. Germline CDR1 MNHEY, CDR2 SMNVEV (reference sequence). Here the CDR3 reads CASSLTGVMLYGYTF. In DNA form, the CDR3 reads TGTGCCAGCAGTTTGACAGGGGTCATGCTCTATGGCTACACCTTC.

This clonotype was detected only a few times. The chain uses TRBV20-1 and TRBJ2-4, with a weak D call TRBD1 (5 bases). CDR1 and CDR2 from the germline V gene are DFQATT and SNEGSKA (reference sequence). V lost 0 bases and J 2 bases, leaving 14 bases between the germline ends. The CDR3 has 16 amino acids. CDR3 DNA: TGCAGTGCTAGAGACCTCCAGGGCAGGTCCAAAAACATTCAGTACTTC. This translates into CSARDLQGRSKNIQYF.

This clonotype came up many times. The V call is TRBV20-1, the J call TRBJ2-5; D is possibly TRBD2 (6 bases). This CDR3 is 15 amino acids long. Trimming took 0 bases from V and 4 from J, leaving 15 bases between them. CDR1 DFQATT and CDR2 SNEGSKA come from the germline V gene (reference sequence). For the CDR3, the DNA is TGCAGTGCTAGAGATGAGGCGGGATTAGGAGAGACCCAGTACTTC. Protein sequence: CSARDEAGLGETQYF.

The chain carries TRBV12-3 or TRBV12-4 and TRBJ2-5; 10 bases line up with TRBD1. This CDR3 contains 14 residues. The trim removed 8 bases at V and 6 bases at J, leaving 9 bases unmatched. CDR3 region: CASSGQGSLKTQYF. DNA of the CDR3: TGTGCCAGCTCGGGACAGGGGTCGTTAAAGACCCAGTACTTC.

This clonotype showed up just a few times. V is TRBV4-2 and J is TRBJ1-5; 8 bases fit TRBD1. V was pared by 4 bases and J by 7 bases, with 6 bases of the junction left unmatched. The CDR3 is made up of 14 amino acids. CDR1 is LGHNA and CDR2 is YNFKEQ in the germline V gene. The CDR3 DNA reads TGTGCCAGCAGCCCCGACAGGGGTGAGCAGCCCCAGCATTTT. Protein sequence: CASSPDRGEQPQHF.

The rearrangement joins TRBV6-5 to TRBJ2-1; TRBD2 aligns across 11 bases. The CDR3 loop spans 17 amino acids. Germline V CDR1 and CDR2: MNHEY, SVGAGI. With V trimmed by 4 bases and J by 8 bases, 13 bases remained unmatched. This CDR3 is CASSFSRTSGRGYEQFF. In DNA form, the CDR3 reads TGTGCCAGCAGTTTCTCCCGAACTAGCGGGAGAGGTTATGAGCAGTTCTTC.

This chain connects TRBV7-6 to TRBJ2-1; the D is unclear. V was cut by 1 base and J by 5 bases, with 12 bases left in between. This CDR3 comprises 15 residues. Germline V lookup: CDR1 SGHVS, CDR2 FNYEAQ. The CDR3 DNA sequence: TGTGCCAGCAGCTTAGACCAAATACCTAACAATGAGCAGTTCTTC. It encodes CASSLDQIPNNEQFF.

The table lists this clonotype with many counts. The chain employs TRBV13 and TRBJ1-2; D possibly corresponds to TRBD1 (6 bases). The ends were cut back, 11 bases at V and 1 base at J, with 11 bases in the middle. This CDR3 region has 12 residues. Germline values: CDR1 PRHDT, CDR2 FYEKMQ (reference sequence). CDR3 residues: CASSRGNYGYTF. CDR3 DNA sequence: TGTGCCTCGTCCAGGGGTAACTATGGCTACACCTTC.

This clonotype was counted ten times or more. V and J are TRBV18 and TRBJ1-1; D possibly corresponds to TRBD1 (5 bases). The CDR3 covers 13 residues. Trimming took off 4 bases at V and 11 bases at J, with 17 bases between the two ends. Germline V gene lookup returns CDR1 KGHSH and CDR2 LQKENI. For the CDR3, the DNA is TGTGCCAGCTCACGGGACTCGGGAAGTTGGGCTTTCTTT. Amino acids: CASSRDSGSWAFF. Together with reference TRBV18 and TRBJ1-1, the CDR3 gives the full variable domain: NAGVMQNPRHLVRRRGQEARLRCSPMKGHSHVYWYRQLPEEGLKFMVYLQKENIIDESGMPKERFSAEFPKEGPSILRIQQVVRGDSAAYFCASSRDSGSWAFFGQGTRLTVV.